A single sample gave rise to the 7 T cell receptor beta chains below, sequenced in a study of control samples from healthy donors and cancer patients. Only in-frame clones appear in the TCRdb table, and some are missing; sequencing was by immunoSEQ multiplex PCR. The sample has roughly 150,000 clones; 93% are singletons. Sequencing used blood. The receptors here all came from a man aged 18 to 29 in good health.

The rearrangement links TRBV27 to TRBJ2-2; perhaps TRBD1 as D (6 bases). V was trimmed by 2 bases and J by 4 bases, leaving 14 bases between them. The CDR3 consists of 16 residues. Germline V CDR1 and CDR2: MNHEY, SMNVEV (reference sequence). CDR3 nucleotides: TGTGCCAGCAGTTTAGGAACAGGGCCGGTCACCGGGGAGCTGTTTTTT. Translating it yields CASSLGTGPVTGELFF.

V and J are TRBV14 and TRBJ2-1; weak D call: TRBD1 (5 bases). Trimming took off 4 bases at V and 7 bases at J, with 11 bases between the two ends. This CDR3 is built from 13 residues. Germline V gene data show CDR1 as SGHDN and CDR2 as FVKESK. The CDR3 DNA sequence: TGTGCCAGCAGCCTCCCAGGACAAAATGAGCAGTTCTTC. It yields the protein CASSLPGQNEQFF.

The rearrangement links TRBV14 to TRBJ2-7; unclear D gene. CDR1 and CDR2 from the germline V gene are SGHDN and FVKESK. Trimming left V 4 bases short and J 6 bases short, with 16 bases between. The length of the CDR3 is 14 residues. The CDR3: CASSLGLPPSEQYF. As DNA, the CDR3 is TGTGCCAGCAGCCTAGGGTTGCCTCCCTCCGAGCAGTACTTC.

This chain links TRBV5-1 with TRBJ2-3; 9 bases map to TRBD2. The V segment lost 0 bases and the J segment 12 bases; nucleotides outside the gene matches: 11. The CDR3 has 15 residues. Germline CDR1 reads SGHRS; CDR2 reads YFSETQ. In nucleotides, the CDR3 is TGCGCCAGCAGCTTGGAGTTCGGCAGCGGGACTAGCCAGTATTTT. Amino acids: CASSLEFGSGTSQYF.

The chain is built from TRBV7-8 and TRBJ2-1; 8 bases match TRBD2. The CDR3 extends over 15 amino acids. Per the germline V gene, CDR1 is SGHVS and CDR2 is FQNEAQ. With V trimmed by 1 base and J by 5 bases, 4 bases remained unmatched. CDR3 sequence reads: CASSLEGLGDNEQFF. The CDR3 DNA follows: TGTGCCAGCAGCTTAGAGGGACTAGGAGACAATGAGCAGTTCTTC.

V usage is TRBV30 and J usage is TRBJ1-5, with D tentatively TRBD1 (5 bases). The germline gives CDR1 GTSNPN, CDR2 SVGIG (reference sequence). Trimming took off 1 base at V and 7 bases at J, with 14 bases between the two ends. This CDR3 is built from 14 residues. CDR3 sequence: CAWSAGAGSQPQHF. CDR3 nucleotides: TGTGCCTGGAGTGCTGGGGCCGGGAGCCAGCCCCAGCATTTT.

This chain uses TRBV20-1 with TRBJ2-1, with D possibly matching TRBD1 (6 bases). The CDR3 loop spans 14 amino acids. V was shortened by 3 bases and J by 4 bases, with 13 bases between the two germline ends. Looked up from germline, CDR1 is DFQATT and CDR2 is SNEGSKA (reference sequence). The CDR3: CSASLDRLYNEQFF. CDR3 DNA sequence: TGCAGTGCTAGTTTGGACAGATTATACAATGAGCAGTTCTTC.